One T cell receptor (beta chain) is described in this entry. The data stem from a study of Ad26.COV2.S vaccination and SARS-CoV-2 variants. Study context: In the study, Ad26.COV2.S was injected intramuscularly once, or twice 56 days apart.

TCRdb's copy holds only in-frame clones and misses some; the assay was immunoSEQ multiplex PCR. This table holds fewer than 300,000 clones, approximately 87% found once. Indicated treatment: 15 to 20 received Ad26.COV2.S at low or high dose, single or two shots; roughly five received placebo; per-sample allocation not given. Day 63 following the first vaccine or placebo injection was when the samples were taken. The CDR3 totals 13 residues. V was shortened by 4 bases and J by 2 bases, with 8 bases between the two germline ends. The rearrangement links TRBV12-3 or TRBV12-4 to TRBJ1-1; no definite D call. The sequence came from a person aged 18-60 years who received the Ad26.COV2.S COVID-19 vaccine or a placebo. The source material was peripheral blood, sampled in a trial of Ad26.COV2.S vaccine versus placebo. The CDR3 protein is CASSYTDNTEAFF. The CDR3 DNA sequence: TGTGCCAGCAGTTATACAGATAACACTGAAGCTTTCTTT.